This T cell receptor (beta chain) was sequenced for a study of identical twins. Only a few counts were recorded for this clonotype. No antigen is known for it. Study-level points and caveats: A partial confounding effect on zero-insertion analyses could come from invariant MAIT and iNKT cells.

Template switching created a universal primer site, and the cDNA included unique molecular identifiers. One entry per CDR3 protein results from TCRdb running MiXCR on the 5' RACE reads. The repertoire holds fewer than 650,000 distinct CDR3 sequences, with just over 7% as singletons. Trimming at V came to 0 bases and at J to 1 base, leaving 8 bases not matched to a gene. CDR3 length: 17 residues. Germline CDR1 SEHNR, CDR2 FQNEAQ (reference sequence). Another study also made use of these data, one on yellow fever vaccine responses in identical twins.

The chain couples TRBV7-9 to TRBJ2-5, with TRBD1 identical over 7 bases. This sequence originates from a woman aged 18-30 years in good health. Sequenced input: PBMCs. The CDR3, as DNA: TGTGCCAGCAGCTTAGCGAGCCAGACAGGGACCCAAGAGACCCAGTACTTC. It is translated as CASSLASQTGTQETQYF.